This T cell receptor beta chain was profiled in a study of cytomegalovirus exposure and HLA in healthy donors. Study findings and constraints: Later analysis identified several of the most significant clusters that appeared linked to common viral pathogens. Previously analyzed data showed that most TCR beta V segments were productive at a frequency of about 87% or about 30%.

This clone has only a few counts. Its target is unknown. Use of 60 Vbeta and 13 Jbeta primers characterized the PCR. As originally analysed: A later analysis counted 65 million to 80 million unique TCR beta chains, around 10 million shared. The data were produced by immunoSEQ multiplex PCR, yet TCRdb's version contains in-frame clones alone and is incomplete. The V and J calls and clone size come from that table; D and trimming were worked out from the DNA. The repertoire holds roughly 150,000 clones, with about a tenth as singletons. CDR3 length: 16 amino acids. With V trimmed by 1 base and J by 6 bases, 6 bases remained unmatched. The germline V gene encodes CDR1 LGHNA and CDR2 YSLEER.

Sample: PBMCs. The sequence came from a male donor in good health and CMV-seronegative. This chain connects TRBV4-3 to TRBJ2-4; TRBD1 matches at 10 bases. The CDR3 bases are TGCGCCAGCAGCCAAGGGGACAGGGGAATAGGAAACATTCAGTACTTC. This encodes CASSQGDRGIGNIQYF.